The 15 T cell receptor beta chains below all came from one sample that was sequenced in a study of shared T cell receptors in the human thymus. Data came from immunoSEQ multiplex PCR; TCRdb stores just in-frame clones and leaves some out. The data hold 700,000 or so clones, with 80% to 90% observed a single time. These data were likewise used in another study, on human thymus T cells.

Sample: thymocytes. All receptors derive from a girl less than two years old with a congenital heart defect.

The gene calls are TRBV28 and TRBJ2-7; tentative D call: TRBD2 (7 bases). The ends were cut back, 3 bases at V and 3 bases at J, with 12 bases in the middle. The CDR3 runs 14 residues. CDR1 and CDR2 from the germline V gene are MDHEN and SYDVKM. CDR3 protein: CASSLPGGLYEQYF. In nucleotides, the CDR3 is TGTGCCAGCAGTTTGCCCGGGGGGCTCTACGAGCAGTACTTC.

The J gene is TRBJ2-7, the V gene TRBV28; TRBD1 is a possible D gene (6 bases). CDR3 length: 14 residues. The germline V gene encodes CDR1 MDHEN and CDR2 SYDVKM. V gave up 7 bases and J gave up 3 bases, with 16 bases separating them. In nucleotides, the CDR3 is TGTGCCAGCACCAACAGGGTTCTCGGCTACGAGCAGTACTTC. Translated, it gives CASTNRVLGYEQYF. Looking up the rest from reference TRBV28 and TRBJ2-7 gives the full variable domain: DVKVTQSSRYLVKRTGEKVFLECVQDMDHENMFWYRQDPGLGLRLIYFSYDVKMKEKGDIPEGYSVSREKKERFSLILESASTNQTSMYLCASTNRVLGYEQYFGPGTRLTVT.

V usage is TRBV5-1 and J usage is TRBJ1-1; D unclear. This CDR3 has 15 amino acids. Looked up from germline, CDR1 is SGHRS and CDR2 is YFSETQ. With 4 bases removed from V and 2 bases from J, the gap between germline ends came to 15 bases. The CDR3 nucleotides read TGCGCCAGCAGCGTAGCCAACGATACAAACACTGAAGCTTTCTTT. Translating it yields CASSVANDTNTEAFF.

The chain links TRBV19 to TRBJ1-1, with a possible D match to TRBD1 (5 bases). Germline V gene sequence: CDR1 LNHDA, CDR2 SQIVND (reference sequence). CDR3 length: 17 residues. The V and J ends lost 0 bases and 4 bases respectively, with 18 bases between them. The CDR3 loop is CASSIDNLDWTSTEAFF. CDR3 DNA sequence: TGTGCCAGTAGTATAGATAATTTAGATTGGACAAGCACTGAAGCTTTCTTT.

J is TRBJ2-7 and V is TRBV7-6, with a possible D match to TRBD1 (6 bases). Trimming cost V 5 bases and J 4 bases, with 9 bases left between them. The CDR3 spans 12 residues. Per the germline V gene, CDR1 is SGHVS and CDR2 is FNYEAQ. The DNA of the CDR3 is TGTGCCAGCAGCCGCGGACAGTACGAGCAGTACTTC. Its protein product is CASSRGQYEQYF.

The chain combines TRBV9 with TRBJ2-1, with D possibly TRBD2 on 5 matching bases. The CDR3 has 14 amino acids. Trimming stripped 0 bases from V and 4 bases from J, with 8 bases between. From germline, CDR1 is SGDLS and CDR2 YYNGEE. Written as DNA, the CDR3 is TGTGCCAGCAGCGTAGGGGAGTCGTACAATGAGCAGTTCTTC. The encoded protein is CASSVGESYNEQFF. Using reference TRBV9 and TRBJ2-1 for the parts outside the CDR3, the full variable domain is DSGVTQTPKHLITATGQRVTLRCSPRSGDLSVYWYQQSLDQGLQFLIQYYNGEERAKGNILERFSAQQFPDLHSELNLSSLELGDSALYFCASSVGESYNEQFFGPGTRLTVL.

The gene calls are TRBV7-9 and TRBJ1-1; 7 bases agree with TRBD1. CDR1 is SEHNR, CDR2 FQNEAQ, per germline (reference sequence). V lost 8 bases, J lost 4 bases, and 4 bases stayed unmatched. This CDR3 has 12 amino acids. The CDR3 bases are TGTGCCAGCCGCAGGGGGAGCACTGAAGCTTTCTTT. Protein product: CASRRGSTEAFF. Full variable domain (outside the CDR3, taken from reference TRBV7-9 and TRBJ1-1): DTGVSQNPRHKITKRGQNVTFRCDPISEHNRLYWYRQTLGQGPEFLTYFQNEAQLEKSRLLSDRFSAERPKGSFSTLEIQRTEQGDSAMYLCASRRGSTEAFFGQGTRLTVV.

This rearrangement joins TRBV6-5 to TRBJ2-2; perhaps TRBD2 as D (6 bases). V gave up 7 bases and J gave up 3 bases, with 15 bases separating them. From germline, CDR1 is MNHEY and CDR2 SVGAGI. The CDR3 spans 15 residues. The CDR3 loop is CASMRRGSDTGELFF. The CDR3 nucleotides read TGTGCCAGCATGAGGAGGGGCTCCGACACCGGGGAGCTGTTTTTT.

This rearrangement joins TRBV10-3 to TRBJ2-6; TRBD2 aligns across 7 bases. The V segment lost 8 bases and the J segment 1 base; nucleotides outside the gene matches: 8. This CDR3 region has 16 residues. CDR1 and CDR2 from the germline V gene are ENHRY and SYGVKD. CDR3 amino acids: CAIGGVVISGANVLTF. The DNA for the CDR3 is TGTGCCATCGGGGGGGTAGTAATTTCTGGGGCCAACGTCCTGACTTTC.

The J gene is TRBJ1-5, the V gene TRBV19; the D gene is possibly TRBD1 (6 bases). This CDR3 spans 17 amino acids. Trimming left V 5 bases short and J 0 bases short, with 17 bases between. Germline V gene data show CDR1 as LNHDA and CDR2 as SQIVND (reference sequence). CDR3 DNA sequence: TGTGCCAGTAGTCTCCACTCCCGGACAGTTAGCAATCAGCCCCAGCATTTT. Its translation: CASSLHSRTVSNQPQHF. The whole variable domain, remainder taken from reference TRBV19 and TRBJ1-5, is DGGITQSPKYLFRKEGQNVTLSCEQNLNHDAMYWYRQDPGQGLRLIYYSQIVNDFQKGDIAEGYSVSREKKESFPLTVTSAQKNPTAFYLCASSLHSRTVSNQPQHFGDGTRLSIL.

The count of this clone is one. The V gene is TRBV6-5, the J gene TRBJ1-2; 7 nucleotides agree with TRBD1. The CDR3 runs 14 residues. J gave up 8 bases and V 10 bases, and 16 bases lay outside the gene matches. Germline CDR1 reads MNHEY; CDR2 reads SVGAGI. CDR3 DNA: TGTGCCACAACCCCGGGACAGCTAAGTCGAGGCTACACCTTC. Translating it yields CATTPGQLSRGYTF.

The rearrangement links TRBV19 to TRBJ1-1, with D unclear. V was clipped by 6 bases and J by 4 bases, with 15 bases between them. This CDR3 has 14 residues. The V gene's germline CDR1 is LNHDA and CDR2 SQIVND (reference sequence). The CDR3 reads CASRMTGVPTEAFF. The CDR3, as DNA: TGTGCCAGTAGGATGACGGGAGTCCCCACTGAAGCTTTCTTT.

The CDR3 DNA follows: TGTGCCAGCAGTTACTTATGGACAGATAACTATGGCTACACCTTC. It codes for CASSYLWTDNYGYTF. The J gene is TRBJ1-2, the V gene TRBV6-5, with a weak D call TRBD1 (6 bases). Per germline, CDR1 MNHEY and CDR2 SVGAGI. V lost 1 base and J 1 base, leaving 10 bases between the germline ends. The CDR3 consists of 15 residues.

The genes are TRBV7-9 and TRBJ2-7; 8 bases agree with TRBD1. This CDR3 region has 16 residues. V shed 5 bases and J 0 bases; nucleotides not matched to a gene: 9. Germline CDR1 is SEHNR and CDR2 is FQNEAQ (reference sequence). This chain's CDR3 is CASSQNRTGSSYEQYF. The CDR3 DNA reads TGTGCCAGCAGCCAAAATCGGACAGGGAGCTCCTACGAGCAGTACTTC. The whole variable domain, remainder taken from reference TRBV7-9 and TRBJ2-7, is DTGVSQNPRHKITKRGQNVTFRCDPISEHNRLYWYRQTLGQGPEFLTYFQNEAQLEKSRLLSDRFSAERPKGSFSTLEIQRTEQGDSAMYLCASSQNRTGSSYEQYFGPGTRLTVT.

The rearrangement uses TRBV5-1 and TRBJ2-5; 7 nucleotides agree with TRBD2. Germline V gives CDR1 SGHRS, CDR2 YFSETQ. The CDR3 length is 16 residues. V dropped 2 bases and J dropped 4; count of bases not matched to a gene: 11. The CDR3 spells CASSFPSGGRGETQYF. CDR3 nucleotides: TGCGCCAGCAGCTTCCCATCGGGGGGAAGGGGAGAGACCCAGTACTTC.